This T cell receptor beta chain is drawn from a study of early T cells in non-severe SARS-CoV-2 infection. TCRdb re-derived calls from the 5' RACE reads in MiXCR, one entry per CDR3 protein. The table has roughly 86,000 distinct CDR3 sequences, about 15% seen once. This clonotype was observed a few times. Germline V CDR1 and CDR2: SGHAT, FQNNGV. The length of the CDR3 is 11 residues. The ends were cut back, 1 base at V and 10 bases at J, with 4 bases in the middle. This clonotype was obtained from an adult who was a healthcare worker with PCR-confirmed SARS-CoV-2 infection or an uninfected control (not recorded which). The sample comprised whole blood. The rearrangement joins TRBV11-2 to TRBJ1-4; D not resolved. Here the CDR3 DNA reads TGTGCCAGCAGCTTAGGTGTAAAACTGTTTTTT. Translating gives CASSLGVKLFF.